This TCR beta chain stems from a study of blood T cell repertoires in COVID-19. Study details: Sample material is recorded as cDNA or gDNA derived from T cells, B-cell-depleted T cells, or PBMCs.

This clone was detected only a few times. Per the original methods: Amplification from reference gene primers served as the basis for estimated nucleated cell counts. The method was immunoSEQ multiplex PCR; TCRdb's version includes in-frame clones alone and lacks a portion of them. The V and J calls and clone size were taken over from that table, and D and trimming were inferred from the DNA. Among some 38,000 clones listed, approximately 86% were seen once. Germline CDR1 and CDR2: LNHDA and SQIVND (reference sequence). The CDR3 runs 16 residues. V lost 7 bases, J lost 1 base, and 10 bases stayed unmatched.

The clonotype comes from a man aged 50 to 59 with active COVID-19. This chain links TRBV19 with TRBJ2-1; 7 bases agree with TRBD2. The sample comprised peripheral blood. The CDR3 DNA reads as TGTGCCAGTAACCGGGGCGGGGAGGGATCCTACAATGAGCAGTTCTTC. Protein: CASNRGGEGSYNEQFF.